One sample yielded the 3 T cell receptor beta chains listed below, sequenced in a study of T cell clones after liver transplantation. Libraries were prepared by immunoSEQ multiplex PCR; TCRdb keeps only in-frame clonotypes and omits some of them. The data contain 55,000 to 75,000 clones, almost 95% of them seen just once; the ten biggest clones take up less than 1%. The sequences come from CD4+ T cells from blood, collected roughly 26 months after liver transplant. The receptors shown here come from a human patient who received a liver transplant. Some T cells may be the graft donor's.

This clone was counted between two and nine times. This chain joins TRBV19 and TRBJ2-7; D is perhaps TRBD2 (6 bases). The germline CDR1 and CDR2 sequences are LNHDA and SQIVND (reference sequence). The V and J ends lost 7 bases and 0 bases respectively, with 16 bases between them. The CDR3 is 15 residues long. CDR3 coding DNA: TGTGCCAGTAATAACGGGGACTCGAGCTCCTACGAGCAGTACTTC. Translated: CASNNGDSSSYEQYF.

The gene calls are TRBV18 and TRBJ2-3, with D uncertain. The CDR3 sequence is 13 residues long. The germline V gene has CDR1 KGHSH and CDR2 LQKENI. Trimming removed 1 base from V and 6 bases from J, with 8 bases in between. The CDR3 DNA sequence: TGTGCCAGCTCACCACGGACCGTTGATACGCAGTATTTT. Translation: CASSPRTVDTQYF. Filled out from reference TRBV18 and TRBJ2-3, the complete variable domain reads NAGVMQNPRHLVRRRGQEARLRCSPMKGHSHVYWYRQLPEEGLKFMVYLQKENIIDESGMPKERFSAEFPKEGPSILRIQQVVRGDSAAYFCASSPRTVDTQYFGPGTRLTVL.

V gene TRBV19 combines with J gene TRBJ1-5; 7 bases line up with TRBD1. This CDR3 has 12 amino acids. The germline V gene encodes CDR1 LNHDA and CDR2 SQIVND (reference sequence). After removal of 3 bases from V and 10 bases from J, the junction contained 3 bases not matched to a gene. CDR3 in DNA: TGTGCCAGTAGTATCGACAGGGAACCCCAGCATTTT. Protein: CASSIDREPQHF.